The clone carrying this T cell receptor beta chain was observed many times. The sample belongs to a study of T cells in Graves' hyperthyroidism and ophthalmopathy. Study overall: Once the initial diagnosis was made, peripheral blood was obtained before any treatment.

Diagnosis relied on clinical symptoms, serum thyroxine and TRAb, thyroid ultrasound and orbital computed tomography. Germline V gene lookup returns CDR1 DFQATT and CDR2 SNEGSKA (reference sequence). The CDR3 consists of 14 residues. The V and J ends lost 6 bases and 5 bases respectively, with 17 bases between them. The source material, RNA transcripts, was used to amplify TCR beta CDR3 regions. A set of HTBI primers served as the primers for a first-round RT-PCR of the TCR CDR3. MiXCR, applied by TCRdb to the multiplex PCR reads, yields one record per CDR3 protein. The table includes about 200,000 distinct CDR3 sequences, around 16% detected once.

The V gene is TRBV20-1, the J gene TRBJ2-1, with a weak D call TRBD2 (5 bases). Sequenced sample: blood. The receptor's source is a woman aged 50 to 60 with Graves' hyperthyroidism. This chain's CDR3 is CSAQSSGYNNEQFF. DNA for the CDR3: TGCAGTGCCCAAAGCTCGGGGTACAACAATGAGCAGTTCTTC.